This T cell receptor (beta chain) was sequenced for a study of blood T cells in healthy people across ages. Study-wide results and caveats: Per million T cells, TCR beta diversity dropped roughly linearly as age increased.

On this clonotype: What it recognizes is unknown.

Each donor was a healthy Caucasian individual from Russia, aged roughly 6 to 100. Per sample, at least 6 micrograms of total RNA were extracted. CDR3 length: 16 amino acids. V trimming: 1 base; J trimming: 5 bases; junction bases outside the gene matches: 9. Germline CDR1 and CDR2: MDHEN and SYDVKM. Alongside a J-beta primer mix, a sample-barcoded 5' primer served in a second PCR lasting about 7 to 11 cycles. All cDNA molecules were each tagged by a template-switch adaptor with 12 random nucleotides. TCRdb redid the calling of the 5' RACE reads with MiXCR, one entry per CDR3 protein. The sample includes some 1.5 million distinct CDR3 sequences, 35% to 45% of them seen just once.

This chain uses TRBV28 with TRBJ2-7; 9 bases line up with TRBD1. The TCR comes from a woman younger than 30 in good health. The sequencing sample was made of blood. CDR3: CASSLSPGTGKHEQYF. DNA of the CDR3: TGTGCCAGCAGTTTATCCCCCGGGACAGGGAAGCACGAGCAGTACTTC.